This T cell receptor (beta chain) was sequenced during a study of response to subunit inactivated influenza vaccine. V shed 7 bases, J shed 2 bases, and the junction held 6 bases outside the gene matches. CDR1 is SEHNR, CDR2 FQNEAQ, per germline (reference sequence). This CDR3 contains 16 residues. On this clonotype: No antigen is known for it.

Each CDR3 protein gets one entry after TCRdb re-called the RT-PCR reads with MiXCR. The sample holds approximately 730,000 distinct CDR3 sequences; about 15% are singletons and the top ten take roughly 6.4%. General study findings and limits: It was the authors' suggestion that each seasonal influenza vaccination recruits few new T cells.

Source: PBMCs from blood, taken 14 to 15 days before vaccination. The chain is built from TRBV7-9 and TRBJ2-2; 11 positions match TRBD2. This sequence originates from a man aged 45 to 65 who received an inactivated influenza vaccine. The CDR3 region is CASTDRLAGNTGELFF. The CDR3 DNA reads TGTGCCAGCACCGACCGACTAGCGGGAAACACCGGGGAGCTGTTTTTT.